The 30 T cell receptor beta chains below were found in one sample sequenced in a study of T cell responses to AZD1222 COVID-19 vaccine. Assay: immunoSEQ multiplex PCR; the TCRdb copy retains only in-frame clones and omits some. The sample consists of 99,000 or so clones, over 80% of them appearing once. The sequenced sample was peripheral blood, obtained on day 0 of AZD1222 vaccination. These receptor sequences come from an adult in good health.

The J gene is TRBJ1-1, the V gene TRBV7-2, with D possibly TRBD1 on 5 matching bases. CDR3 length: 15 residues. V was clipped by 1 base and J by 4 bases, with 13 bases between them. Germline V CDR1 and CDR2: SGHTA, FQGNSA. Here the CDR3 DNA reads TGTGCCAGCAGCTTAGACCCCAAGGGGCGCACTGAAGCTTTCTTT. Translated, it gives CASSLDPKGRTEAFF.

DNA for the CDR3: TGTGCCAGCAGCTTGGGGGGAGGGCCGAGCTCCTACAATGAGCAGTTCTTC. Translation gives CASSLGGGPSSYNEQFF. The chain uses TRBV5-4 and TRBJ2-1, with 7 nucleotides matching TRBD2. Germline lookup yields CDR1 SGHNT and CDR2 YYREEE (reference sequence). This CDR3 comprises 17 residues. V lost 0 bases to trimming and J lost 0 bases; unmatched junction nucleotides: 6. Based on the CDR3 plus reference TRBV5-4 and TRBJ2-1, the full variable domain is ETGVTQSPTHLIKTRGQQVTLRCSSQSGHNTVSWYQQALGQGPQFIFQYYREEENGRGNFPPRFSGLQFPNYSSELNVNALELDDSALYLCASSLGGGPSSYNEQFFGPGTRLTVL.

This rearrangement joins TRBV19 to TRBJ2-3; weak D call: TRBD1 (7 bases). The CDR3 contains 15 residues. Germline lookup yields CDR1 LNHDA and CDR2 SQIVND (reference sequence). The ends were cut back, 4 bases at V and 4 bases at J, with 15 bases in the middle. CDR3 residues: CASSKAVRGADTQYF. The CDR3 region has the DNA TGTGCCAGTAGTAAAGCCGTCAGGGGGGCAGATACGCAGTATTTT.

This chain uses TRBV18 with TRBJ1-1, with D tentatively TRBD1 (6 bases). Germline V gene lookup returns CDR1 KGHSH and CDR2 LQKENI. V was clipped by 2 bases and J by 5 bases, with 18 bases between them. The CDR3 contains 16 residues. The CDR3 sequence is CASSPMQVGGRTEAFF. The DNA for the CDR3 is TGTGCCAGCTCACCAATGCAGGTCGGGGGGCGTACTGAAGCTTTCTTT.

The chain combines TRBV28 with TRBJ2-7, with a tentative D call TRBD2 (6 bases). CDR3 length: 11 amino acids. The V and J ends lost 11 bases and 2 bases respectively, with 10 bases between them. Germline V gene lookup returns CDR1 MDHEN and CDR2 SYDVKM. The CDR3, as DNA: TGTGCCGCGGGGTTGACCTACGAGCAGTACTTC. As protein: CAAGLTYEQYF.

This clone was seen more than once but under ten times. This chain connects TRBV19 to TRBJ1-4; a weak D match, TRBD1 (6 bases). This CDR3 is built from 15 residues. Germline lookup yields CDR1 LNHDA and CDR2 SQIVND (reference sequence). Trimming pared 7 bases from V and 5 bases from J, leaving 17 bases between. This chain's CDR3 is CASNQLGGGNEKLFF. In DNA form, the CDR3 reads TGTGCCAGTAACCAACTCGGAGGGGGAAATGAAAAACTGTTTTTT.

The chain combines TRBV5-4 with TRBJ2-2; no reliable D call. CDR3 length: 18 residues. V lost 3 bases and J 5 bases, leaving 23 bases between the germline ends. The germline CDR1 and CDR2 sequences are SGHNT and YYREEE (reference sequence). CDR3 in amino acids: CASSSTLRGRVETGELFF. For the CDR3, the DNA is TGTGCCAGCAGCTCGACACTACGAGGTCGGGTCGAGACCGGGGAGCTGTTTTTT.

The CDR3 here is CAFRTGELFF. CDR3 nucleotide sequence: TGTGCCTTCCGAACCGGGGAGCTGTTTTTT. V gene TRBV30 combines with J gene TRBJ2-2; D gene uncertain. The CDR3 loop spans 10 amino acids. V was shortened by 7 bases and J by 5 bases, with 5 bases between the two germline ends. Germline values: CDR1 GTSNPN, CDR2 SVGIG (reference sequence).

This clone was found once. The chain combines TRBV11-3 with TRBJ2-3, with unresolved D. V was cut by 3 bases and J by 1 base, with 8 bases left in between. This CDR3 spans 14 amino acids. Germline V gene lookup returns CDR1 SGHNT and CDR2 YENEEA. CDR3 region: CASSLTRGTDTQYF. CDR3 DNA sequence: TGTGCCAGCAGCTTGACCCGAGGCACAGATACGCAGTATTTT.

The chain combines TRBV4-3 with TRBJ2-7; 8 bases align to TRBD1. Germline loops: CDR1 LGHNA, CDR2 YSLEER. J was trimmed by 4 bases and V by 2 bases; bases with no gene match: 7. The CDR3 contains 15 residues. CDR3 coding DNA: TGCGCCAGCAGCCAATGGGAGACAGGGGAGTACGAGCAGTACTTC. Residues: CASSQWETGEYEQYF.

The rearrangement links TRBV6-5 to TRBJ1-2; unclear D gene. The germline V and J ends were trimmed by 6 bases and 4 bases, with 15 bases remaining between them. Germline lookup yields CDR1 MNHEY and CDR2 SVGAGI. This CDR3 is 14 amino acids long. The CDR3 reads CASSLSGDSYGYTF. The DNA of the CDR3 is TGTGCCAGCAGCCTTTCAGGAGATTCCTATGGCTACACCTTC.

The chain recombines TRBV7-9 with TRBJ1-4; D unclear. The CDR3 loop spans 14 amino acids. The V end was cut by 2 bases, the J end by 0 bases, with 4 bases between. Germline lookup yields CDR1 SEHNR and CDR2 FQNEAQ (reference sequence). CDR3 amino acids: CASSLYATNEKLFF. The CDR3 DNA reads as TGTGCCAGCAGCTTATACGCAACTAATGAAAAACTGTTTTTT.

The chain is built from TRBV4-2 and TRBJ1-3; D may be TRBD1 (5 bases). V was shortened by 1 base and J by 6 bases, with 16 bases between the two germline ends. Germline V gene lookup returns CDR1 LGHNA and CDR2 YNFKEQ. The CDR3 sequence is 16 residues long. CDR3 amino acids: CASSQVAGQEENTIYF. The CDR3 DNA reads TGTGCCAGCAGCCAAGTGGCAGGGCAGGAAGAAAACACCATATATTTT.

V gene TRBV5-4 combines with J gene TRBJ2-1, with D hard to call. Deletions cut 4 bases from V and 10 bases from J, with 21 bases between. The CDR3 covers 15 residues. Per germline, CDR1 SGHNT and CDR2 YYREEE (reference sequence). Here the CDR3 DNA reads TGTGCCAGCAGCCCCAAGACCCCCTCCTCTGTGGAGCAGTTCTTC. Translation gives CASSPKTPSSVEQFF.

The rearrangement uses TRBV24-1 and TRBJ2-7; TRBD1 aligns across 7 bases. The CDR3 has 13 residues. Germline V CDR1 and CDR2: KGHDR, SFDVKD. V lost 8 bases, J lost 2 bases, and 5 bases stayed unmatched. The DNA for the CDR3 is TGTGCCACCACTGGACAGGCCGCCTACGAGCAGTACTTC. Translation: CATTGQAAYEQYF.

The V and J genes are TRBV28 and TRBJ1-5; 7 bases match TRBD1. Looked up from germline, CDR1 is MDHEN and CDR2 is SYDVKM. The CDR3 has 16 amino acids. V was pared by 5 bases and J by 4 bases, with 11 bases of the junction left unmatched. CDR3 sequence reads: CASSQVWDSANQPQHF. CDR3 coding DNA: TGTGCCAGCAGTCAGGTATGGGACAGCGCGAATCAGCCCCAGCATTTT.

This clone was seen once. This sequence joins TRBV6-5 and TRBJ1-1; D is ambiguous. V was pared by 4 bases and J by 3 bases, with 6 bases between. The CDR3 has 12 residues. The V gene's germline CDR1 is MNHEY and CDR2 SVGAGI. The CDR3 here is CASSFSHTEAFF. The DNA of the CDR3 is TGTGCCAGCAGTTTTAGTCACACTGAAGCTTTCTTT.

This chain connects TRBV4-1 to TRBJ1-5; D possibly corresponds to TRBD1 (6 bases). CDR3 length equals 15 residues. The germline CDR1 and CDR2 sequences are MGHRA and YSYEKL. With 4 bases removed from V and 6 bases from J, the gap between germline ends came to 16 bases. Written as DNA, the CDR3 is TGCGCCAGCAGCCCACCAGGGGCGGGGGTTCAGCCCCAGCATTTT. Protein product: CASSPPGAGVQPQHF.

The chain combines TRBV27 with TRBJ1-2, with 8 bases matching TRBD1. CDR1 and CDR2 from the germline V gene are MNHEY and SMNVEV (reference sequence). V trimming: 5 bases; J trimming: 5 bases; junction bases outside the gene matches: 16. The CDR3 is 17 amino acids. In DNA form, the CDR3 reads TGTGCCAGCAGTCCCCGTCCTCTAAACAGGGGGTGGTATGGCTACACCTTC. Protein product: CASSPRPLNRGWYGYTF.

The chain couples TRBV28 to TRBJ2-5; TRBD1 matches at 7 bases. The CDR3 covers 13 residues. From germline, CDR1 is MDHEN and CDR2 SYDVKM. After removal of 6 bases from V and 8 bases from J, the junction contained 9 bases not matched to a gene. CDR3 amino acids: CASRPTGSDTQYF. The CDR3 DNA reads TGTGCCAGCAGGCCGACAGGGAGTGATACCCAGTACTTC.

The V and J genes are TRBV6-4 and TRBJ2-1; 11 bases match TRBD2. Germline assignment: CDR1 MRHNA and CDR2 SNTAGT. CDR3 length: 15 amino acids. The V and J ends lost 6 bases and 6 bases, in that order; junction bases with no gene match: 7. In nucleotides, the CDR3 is TGTGCCAGCAGCGCCCTAGCGGGAGGACTCAATGAGCAGTTCTTC. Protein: CASSALAGGLNEQFF.

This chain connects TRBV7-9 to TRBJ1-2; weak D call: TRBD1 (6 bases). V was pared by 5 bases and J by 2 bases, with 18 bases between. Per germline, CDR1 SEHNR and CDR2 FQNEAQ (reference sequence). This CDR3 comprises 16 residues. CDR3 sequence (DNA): TGTGCCAGCAGCCGTCTACAGGGAAATGGCAACTATGGCTACACCTTC. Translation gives CASSRLQGNGNYGYTF.

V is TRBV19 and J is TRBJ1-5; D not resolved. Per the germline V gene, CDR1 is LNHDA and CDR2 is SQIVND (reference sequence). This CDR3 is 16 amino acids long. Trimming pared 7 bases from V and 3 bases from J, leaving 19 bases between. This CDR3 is CASKSNNVRVNQPQHF. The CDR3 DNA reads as TGTGCCAGTAAATCAAACAACGTAAGGGTCAATCAGCCCCAGCATTTT.

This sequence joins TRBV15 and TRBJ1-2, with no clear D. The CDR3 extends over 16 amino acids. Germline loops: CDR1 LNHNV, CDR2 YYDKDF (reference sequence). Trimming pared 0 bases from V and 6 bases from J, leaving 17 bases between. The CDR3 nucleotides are TGTGCCACCAGCAGAGATAGAGGGCAGGCCTTGGATGGCTACACCTTC. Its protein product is CATSRDRGQALDGYTF.

The CDR3 DNA reads TGTGCCAGCAGCTTAGGGCGGCAGCCCACCGGGGAGCTGTTTTTT. Translating gives CASSLGRQPTGELFF. This chain joins TRBV7-2 and TRBJ2-2; the D is unclear. CDR3 length: 15 amino acids. Trimming took 1 base from V and 4 from J, leaving 10 bases between them. Germline CDR1 is SGHTA and CDR2 is FQGNSA.

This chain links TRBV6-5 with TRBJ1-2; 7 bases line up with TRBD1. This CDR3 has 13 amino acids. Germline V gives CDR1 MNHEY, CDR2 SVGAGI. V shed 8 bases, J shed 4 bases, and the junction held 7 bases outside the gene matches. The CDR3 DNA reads TGTGCCAGCTCCGGGACAGCCGGCTATGGCTACACCTTC. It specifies CASSGTAGYGYTF.

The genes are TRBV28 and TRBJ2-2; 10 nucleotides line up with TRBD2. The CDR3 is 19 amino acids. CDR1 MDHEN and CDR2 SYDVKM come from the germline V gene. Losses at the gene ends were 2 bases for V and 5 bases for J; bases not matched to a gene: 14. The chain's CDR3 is CASSLNSAGGPPGTGELFF. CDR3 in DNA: TGTGCCAGCAGTTTAAACTCAGCGGGAGGGCCGCCAGGGACCGGGGAGCTGTTTTTT.

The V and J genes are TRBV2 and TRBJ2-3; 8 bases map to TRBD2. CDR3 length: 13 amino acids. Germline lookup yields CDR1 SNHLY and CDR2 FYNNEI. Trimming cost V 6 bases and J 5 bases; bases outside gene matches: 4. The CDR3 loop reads CASRAGVVDTQYF. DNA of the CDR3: TGTGCCAGCAGAGCGGGAGTGGTAGATACGCAGTATTTT.

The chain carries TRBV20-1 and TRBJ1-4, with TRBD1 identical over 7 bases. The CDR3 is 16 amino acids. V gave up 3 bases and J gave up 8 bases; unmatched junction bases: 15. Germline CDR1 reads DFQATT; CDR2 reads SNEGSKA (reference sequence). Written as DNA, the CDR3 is TGCAGTGCTAGTAGGGGACAGACTCATGCCGCGGAAAAACTGTTTTTT. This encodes CSASRGQTHAAEKLFF.

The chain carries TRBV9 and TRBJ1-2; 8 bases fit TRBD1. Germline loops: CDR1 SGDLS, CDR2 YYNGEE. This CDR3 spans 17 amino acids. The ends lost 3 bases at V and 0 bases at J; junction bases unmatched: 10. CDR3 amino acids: CASSARGGTGANYGYTF. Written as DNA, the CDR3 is TGTGCCAGCAGCGCGAGGGGAGGGACAGGAGCTAACTATGGCTACACCTTC.